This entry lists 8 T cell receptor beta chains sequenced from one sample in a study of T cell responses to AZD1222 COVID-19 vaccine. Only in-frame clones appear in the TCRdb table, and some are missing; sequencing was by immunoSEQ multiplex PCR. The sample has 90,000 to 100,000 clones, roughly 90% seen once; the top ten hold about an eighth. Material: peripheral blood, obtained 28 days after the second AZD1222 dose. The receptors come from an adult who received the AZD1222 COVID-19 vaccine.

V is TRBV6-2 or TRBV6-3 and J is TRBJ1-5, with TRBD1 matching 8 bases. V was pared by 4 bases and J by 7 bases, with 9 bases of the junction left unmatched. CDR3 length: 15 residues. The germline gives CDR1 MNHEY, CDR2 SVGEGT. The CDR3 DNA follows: TGTGCCAGCAGTTCCCCGACAGGGGTTTTCCAGCCCCAGCATTTT. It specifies CASSSPTGVFQPQHF.

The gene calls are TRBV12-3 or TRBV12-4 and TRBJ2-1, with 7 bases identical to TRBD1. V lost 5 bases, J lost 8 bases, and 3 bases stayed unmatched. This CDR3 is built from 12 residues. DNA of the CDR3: TGTGCCAGCAGTGAGGGGGCCCATGAGCAGTTCTTC. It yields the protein CASSEGAHEQFF.

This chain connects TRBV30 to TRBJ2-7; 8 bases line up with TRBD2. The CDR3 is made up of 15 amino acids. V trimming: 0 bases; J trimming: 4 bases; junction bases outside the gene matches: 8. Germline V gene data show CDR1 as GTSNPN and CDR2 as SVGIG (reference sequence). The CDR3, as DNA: TGTGCCTGGAGTGTACTTAGCGGGGTAGGGTACGAGCAGTACTTC. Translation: CAWSVLSGVGYEQYF.

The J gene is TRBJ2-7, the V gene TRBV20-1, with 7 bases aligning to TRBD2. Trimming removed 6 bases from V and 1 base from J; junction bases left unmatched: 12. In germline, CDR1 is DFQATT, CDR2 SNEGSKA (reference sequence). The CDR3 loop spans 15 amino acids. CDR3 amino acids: CSASTMAGLSYEQYF. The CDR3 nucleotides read TGCAGTGCCAGTACTATGGCGGGACTATCCTACGAGCAGTACTTC.

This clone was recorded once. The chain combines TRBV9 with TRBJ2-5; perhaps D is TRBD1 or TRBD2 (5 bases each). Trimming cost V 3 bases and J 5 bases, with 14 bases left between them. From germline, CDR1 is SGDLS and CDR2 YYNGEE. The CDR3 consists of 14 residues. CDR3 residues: CASSAQGQRETQYF. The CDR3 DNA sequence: TGTGCCAGCAGCGCGCAGGGCCAGCGGGAGACCCAGTACTTC.

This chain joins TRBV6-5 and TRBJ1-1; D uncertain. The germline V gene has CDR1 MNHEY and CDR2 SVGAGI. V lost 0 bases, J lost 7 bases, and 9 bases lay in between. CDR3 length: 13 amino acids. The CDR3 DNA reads TGTGCCAGCAGTTACTCACGACCGGTTGAAGCTTTCTTT. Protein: CASSYSRPVEAFF.

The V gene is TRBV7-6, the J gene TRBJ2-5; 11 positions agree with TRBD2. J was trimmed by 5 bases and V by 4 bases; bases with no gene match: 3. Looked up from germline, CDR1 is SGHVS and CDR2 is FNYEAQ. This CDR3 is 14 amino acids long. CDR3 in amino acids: CASSSWTSGETQYF. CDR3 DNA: TGTGCCAGCAGCTCTTGGACTAGCGGGGAGACCCAGTACTTC. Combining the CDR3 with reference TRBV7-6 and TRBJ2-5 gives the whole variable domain GAGVSQSPRYKVTKRGQDVALRCDPISGHVSLYWYRQALGQGPEFLTYFNYEAQQDKSGLPNDRFSAERPEGSISTLTIQRTEQRDSAMYRCASSSWTSGETQYFGPGTRLLVL.

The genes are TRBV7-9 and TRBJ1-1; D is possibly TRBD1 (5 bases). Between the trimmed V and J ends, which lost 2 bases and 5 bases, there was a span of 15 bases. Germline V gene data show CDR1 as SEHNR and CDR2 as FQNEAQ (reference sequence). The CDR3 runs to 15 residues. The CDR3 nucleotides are TGTGCCAGCAGCTTATCATCCGGGGGGAGAACTGAAGCTTTCTTT. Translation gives CASSLSSGGRTEAFF.